Following are 23 T cell receptor beta chains from one sample sequenced in a study of T cell responses to AZD1222 COVID-19 vaccine. Generated by immunoSEQ multiplex PCR, the TCRdb table keeps only in-frame clones and is missing some. The sample includes around 99,000 clones, roughly 90% of them seen just once. The sample here was peripheral blood, taken on day 0 of AZD1222 vaccination. The receptors stem from an adult in good health.

This sequence joins TRBV10-3 and TRBJ1-5; no clear D. The V gene's germline CDR1 is ENHRY and CDR2 SYGVKD. This CDR3 contains 13 residues. V was trimmed by 7 bases and J by 7 bases, leaving 14 bases between them. The CDR3 nucleotides read TGTGCCATCAACGGGCGCTTGGACCAGCCCCAGCATTTT. Translation: CAINGRLDQPQHF.

The chain employs TRBV7-3 and TRBJ2-3, with TRBD2 matching 12 bases. The CDR3 is 16 residues long. V dropped 2 bases and J dropped 4; count of bases not matched to a gene: 4. Germline CDR1 is SGHTA and CDR2 is FQGTGA. CDR3 in amino acids: CASSLGLAGYSDTQYF. The DNA for the CDR3 is TGTGCCAGCAGCTTAGGACTAGCGGGGTACTCAGATACGCAGTATTTT.

This chain uses TRBV6-5 with TRBJ1-2; D is perhaps TRBD1 (5 bases). Germline lookup yields CDR1 MNHEY and CDR2 SVGAGI. The CDR3 totals 14 residues. Trimming pared 6 bases from V and 4 bases from J, leaving 15 bases between. CDR3 nucleotides: TGTGCCAGCAGCACTAGGGGAGTTCCCTATGGCTACACCTTC. It codes for CASSTRGVPYGYTF.

This chain connects TRBV18 to TRBJ1-5; no definite D call. The V and J ends lost 5 bases and 0 bases respectively, with 8 bases between them. CDR1 KGHSH and CDR2 LQKENI come from the germline V gene. CDR3 length: 14 residues. CDR3 DNA sequence: TGTGCCAGCTCAGCCCAGGATAGCAATCAGCCCCAGCATTTT. Protein sequence: CASSAQDSNQPQHF.

This clone was counted a few times. V usage is TRBV19 and J usage is TRBJ2-1, with 11 bases matching TRBD2. The CDR3 consists of 17 residues. Losses at the gene ends were 3 bases for V and 0 bases for J; bases not matched to a gene: 4. Germline values: CDR1 LNHDA, CDR2 SQIVND (reference sequence). CDR3 protein: CASSITSGSYSYNEQFF. The CDR3 DNA is TGTGCCAGTAGTATCACTAGCGGGAGCTACTCCTACAATGAGCAGTTCTTC.

The CDR3: CASSRGPANEQFF. The CDR3 nucleotides are TGTGCCAGCAGCAGGGGCCCAGCCAATGAGCAGTTCTTC. This chain connects TRBV6-2 or TRBV6-3 to TRBJ2-1, with D maybe TRBD1 (6 bases). V gave up 6 bases and J gave up 6 bases, with 12 bases separating them. This CDR3 is built from 13 residues. Germline values: CDR1 MNHEY, CDR2 SVGEGT.

This clone was seen just once. The rearrangement uses TRBV4-3 and TRBJ1-3, with D unclear. The CDR3 totals 14 residues. Germline CDR1 reads LGHNA; CDR2 reads YSLEER. Trimming left V 0 bases short and J 4 bases short, with 7 bases between. CDR3 region: CASSQEASGNTIYF. CDR3 coding DNA: TGCGCCAGCAGCCAAGAGGCCTCAGGAAACACCATATATTTT.

This clone was seen a few times. The rearrangement links TRBV9 to TRBJ1-3; D not certain. The CDR3 covers 13 residues. Germline assignment: CDR1 SGDLS and CDR2 YYNGEE. Trimming stripped 4 bases from V and 10 bases from J, with 15 bases between. The CDR3 DNA is TGTGCCAGCAGCTCCCGAGGCGGTCGGACCATATATTTT. Its protein is CASSSRGGRTIYF.

The chain recombines TRBV14 with TRBJ1-1, with D hard to call. This CDR3 has 15 residues. CDR1 is SGHDN, CDR2 FVKESK, per germline. Trimming pared 1 base from V and 4 bases from J, leaving 13 bases between. CDR3 region: CASSQVSGLITEAFF. In DNA form, the CDR3 reads TGTGCCAGCAGCCAAGTGTCCGGGTTGATCACTGAAGCTTTCTTT.

The chain joins TRBV28 to TRBJ1-2; no clear D. This CDR3 spans 12 amino acids. Between the trimmed V and J ends, which lost 10 bases and 2 bases, there was a span of 11 bases. The germline gives CDR1 MDHEN, CDR2 SYDVKM. The CDR3 DNA follows: TGTGCCACCGGGCGTCTAAACTATGGCTACACCTTC. Amino acid sequence: CATGRLNYGYTF.

This clone was seen a handful of times. The genes are TRBV5-1 and TRBJ1-5, with D possibly TRBD1 on 5 matching bases. Trimming left V 0 bases short and J 4 bases short, with 11 bases between. The CDR3 is 15 residues long. Germline-derived CDR1 and CDR2 are SGHRS and YFSETQ. The CDR3 region is CASSLGLSGNQPQHF. In nucleotides, the CDR3 is TGCGCCAGCAGCTTGGGGTTGTCAGGGAATCAGCCCCAGCATTTT.

This rearrangement joins TRBV29-1 to TRBJ1-2, with D unresolved. V was cut by 2 bases and J by 8 bases, with 9 bases left in between. This CDR3 contains 11 residues. Germline assignment: CDR1 SQVTM and CDR2 ANQGSEA. CDR3 in DNA: TGCAGCGTTGAACAACCACAGGGCTACACCTTC. Its protein is CSVEQPQGYTF.

The rearrangement joins TRBV15 to TRBJ2-5, with TRBD1 matching 7 bases. Germline CDR1 is LNHNV and CDR2 is YYDKDF (reference sequence). Germline trimming cut 4 bases from V and 1 base from J; bases unmatched to any gene: 3. This CDR3 has 14 residues. The CDR3 DNA is TGTGCCACCAGCACACAGGGGAGCCAAGAGACCCAGTACTTC. This sequence encodes CATSTQGSQETQYF.

This clone has only one observation. The CDR3 nucleotides read TGTGCCAGCAGCTACCTACTTGAAGCTTTCTTT. It encodes CASSYLLEAFF. J is TRBJ1-1 and V is TRBV7-9; D gene uncertain. Trimming stripped 4 bases from V and 7 bases from J, with 7 bases between. This CDR3 has 11 amino acids. Germline-derived CDR1 and CDR2 are SEHNR and FQNEAQ (reference sequence).

This clone has just one count. V and J are TRBV7-2 and TRBJ2-1, with D possibly being TRBD1 (6 bases). Germline V gene data show CDR1 as SGHTA and CDR2 as FQGNSA. CDR3 length: 15 amino acids. Trimming pared 1 base from V and 4 bases from J, leaving 11 bases between. CDR3 residues: CASSLVGTQYNEQFF. The CDR3 DNA follows: TGTGCCAGCAGCTTAGTAGGGACACAGTACAATGAGCAGTTCTTC.

The rearrangement links TRBV6-2 or TRBV6-3 to TRBJ2-1; D remains unclear. Trimming took off 2 bases at V and 7 bases at J, with 15 bases between the two ends. Germline V gene sequence: CDR1 MNHEY, CDR2 SVGEGT. There are 15 residues in the CDR3. CDR3 sequence: CASSYEAMKGNEQFF. In nucleotides, the CDR3 is TGTGCCAGCAGTTACGAGGCAATGAAGGGTAATGAGCAGTTCTTC.

The rearrangement uses TRBV11-2 and TRBJ1-1; 8 bases agree with TRBD1. Germline CDR1 is SGHAT and CDR2 is FQNNGV. With V trimmed by 5 bases and J by 5 bases, 10 bases remained unmatched. CDR3 length: 15 residues. The CDR3 DNA reads as TGTGCCAGCAGCATAAAGGACAGGGAAGGAACTGAAGCTTTCTTT. It is translated as CASSIKDREGTEAFF. The variable domain in full, completed from reference TRBV11-2 and TRBJ1-1, reads EAGVAQSPRYKIIEKRQSVAFWCNPISGHATLYWYQQILGQGPKLLIQFQNNGVVDDSQLPKDRFSAERLKGVDSTLKIQPAKLEDSAVYLCASSIKDREGTEAFFGQGTRLTVV.

The chain carries TRBV7-3 and TRBJ1-3, with D hard to call. Germline CDR1 SGHTA, CDR2 FQGTGA. Deletions cut 5 bases from V and 0 bases from J, with 11 bases between. The CDR3 runs 15 residues. The CDR3 here is CASSLEGLSGNTIYF. CDR3 bases: TGTGCCAGCAGCCTAGAAGGGCTCTCTGGAAACACCATATATTTT.

The V call is TRBV7-9, the J call TRBJ1-2; no firm D call. V gave up 3 bases and J gave up 3 bases, with 14 bases separating them. The CDR3 loop spans 15 amino acids. In germline, CDR1 is SEHNR, CDR2 FQNEAQ (reference sequence). The CDR3 DNA reads TGTGCCAGCAGCTTGAACAGTGACCCGGACTATGGCTACACCTTC. Protein sequence: CASSLNSDPDYGYTF.

This clone occurred a few times. The gene calls are TRBV4-2 and TRBJ1-5; TRBD1 agrees at 8 bases. The CDR3 extends over 14 amino acids. J was trimmed by 7 bases and V by 4 bases; bases with no gene match: 6. Germline-derived CDR1 and CDR2 are LGHNA and YNFKEQ. The CDR3 reads CASSRAQGEQPQHF. The CDR3 region has the DNA TGTGCCAGCAGCCGAGCACAGGGGGAGCAGCCCCAGCATTTT.

V and J are TRBV18 and TRBJ2-2; weak D call: TRBD2 (5 bases). The CDR3 consists of 19 residues. Trimming removed 1 base from V and 0 bases from J, with 18 bases in between. CDR1 KGHSH and CDR2 LQKENI come from the germline V gene. The CDR3 DNA reads TGTGCCAGCTCACCACTTTGGGTAGCGAGCATCGCGAACACCGGGGAGCTGTTTTTT. Protein product: CASSPLWVASIANTGELFF.

The V gene is TRBV2, the J gene TRBJ1-6; D gene unclear. Trimming took off 6 bases at V and 6 bases at J, with 6 bases between the two ends. The CDR3 runs to 12 residues. Germline CDR1 reads SNHLY; CDR2 reads FYNNEI. The CDR3 DNA reads TGTGCCAGCAGACTTTCTAATTCACCCCTCCACTTT. Translated: CASRLSNSPLHF.

This sequence joins TRBV12-3 or TRBV12-4 and TRBJ2-5; perhaps D is TRBD1 or TRBD2 (5 bases each). There are 13 residues in the CDR3. V lost 5 bases to trimming and J lost 9 bases, with 16 bases between them. CDR3 coding DNA: TGTGCCAGCAGTCCCGGGACGTATGGGGCCCAGTACTTC. Amino acid sequence: CASSPGTYGAQYF.